The 31 T cell receptor beta chains below come from one sample, sequenced in a study of OX40 agonist ivuxolimab in advanced cancers. Assay used: immunoSEQ multiplex PCR; TCRdb lists only in-frame clones, some missing. The sample yields fewer than 25,000 clones, approximately 89% seen once. Sequenced here: CD4+ or CD8+ T cells sorted from blood, sampled in a trial of the OX40 agonist ivuxolimab. The receptor set was obtained from an adult with an advanced solid tumor such as melanoma, head and neck, liver or kidney cancer.

This clone has a single count. The V call is TRBV6-1, the J call TRBJ2-1, with 11 bases lining up with TRBD2. The CDR3 is 16 residues long. The J segment lost 5 bases and the V segment lost 4 bases, leaving 7 bases of the junction unmatched. CDR1 is MNHNS, CDR2 SASEGT, per germline. This CDR3 is CASSGLGLAANNEQFF. The CDR3 DNA reads TGTGCCAGCAGTGGGCTGGGACTAGCGGCGAACAATGAGCAGTTCTTC.

The rearrangement links TRBV18 to TRBJ1-2, with TRBD1 matching over 9 bases. This CDR3 region has 15 residues. Germline V gene sequence: CDR1 KGHSH, CDR2 LQKENI. V dropped 1 base and J dropped 6; count of bases not matched to a gene: 6. CDR3 coding DNA: TGTGCCAGCTCACCACTGTCACAGGGGGCGGATGGCTACACCTTC. Its protein is CASSPLSQGADGYTF.

V gene TRBV18 combines with J gene TRBJ2-7; 7 nucleotides line up with TRBD2. The germline CDR1 and CDR2 sequences are KGHSH and LQKENI. The V gene end was trimmed by 1 base and the J gene end by 8 bases; junction bases not matched to a gene: 8. The CDR3 consists of 14 residues. The CDR3 region is CASSPRTRENKQYF. CDR3 in DNA: TGTGCCAGCTCACCACGAACGCGGGAGAATAAGCAGTACTTC.

The rearrangement uses TRBV5-1 and TRBJ2-7, with TRBD1 identical over 9 bases. CDR3 size: 16 residues. J lost 0 bases, V lost 1 base, and 5 bases had no gene match. From germline, CDR1 is SGHRS and CDR2 YFSETQ. CDR3 sequence: CASSLMGQGSSYEQYF. In DNA form, the CDR3 reads TGCGCCAGCAGCTTGATGGGACAGGGTAGCTCCTACGAGCAGTACTTC.

The rearrangement uses TRBV30 and TRBJ2-7; the D is unclear. In germline, CDR1 is GTSNPN, CDR2 SVGIG (reference sequence). V was clipped by 6 bases and J by 6 bases, with 12 bases between them. The CDR3 extends over 11 amino acids. The CDR3 spells CACVGRGEQYF. In nucleotides, the CDR3 is TGTGCCTGTGTTGGTAGAGGCGAGCAGTACTTC.

This chain uses TRBV7-2 with TRBJ2-7, with 7 bases identical to TRBD2. The CDR3 extends over 17 amino acids. V lost 3 bases and J lost 0; bases outside the gene matches: 11. Germline assignment: CDR1 SGHTA and CDR2 FQGNSA. CDR3 in amino acids: CASSFLTSPTSSYEQYF. CDR3 DNA: TGTGCCAGCAGCTTCCTGACTAGCCCCACCTCCTCCTACGAGCAGTACTTC.

The chain combines TRBV4-3 with TRBJ1-2; D is perhaps TRBD1 (5 bases). V was shortened by 0 bases and J by 6 bases, with 17 bases between the two germline ends. From germline, CDR1 is LGHNA and CDR2 YSLEER. The CDR3 has 16 amino acids. The CDR3 is CASSQDIGGIMDGYTF. CDR3 sequence (DNA): TGCGCCAGCAGCCAAGATATCGGGGGTATAATGGATGGCTACACCTTC.

This chain uses TRBV5-1 with TRBJ2-1, with 11 nucleotides matching TRBD2. CDR1 and CDR2 from the germline V gene are SGHRS and YFSETQ. J lost 5 bases, V lost 2 bases, and 3 bases had no gene match. The CDR3 loop spans 15 amino acids. CDR3: CASSLLAGVNNEQFF. As DNA, the CDR3 is TGCGCCAGCAGCTTACTAGCGGGGGTAAACAATGAGCAGTTCTTC.

The chain uses TRBV7-2 and TRBJ1-2, with TRBD1 identical over 9 bases. This CDR3 is built from 15 residues. J was trimmed by 9 bases and V by 4 bases; bases with no gene match: 12. Germline assignment: CDR1 SGHTA and CDR2 FQGNSA. CDR3 nucleotide sequence: TGTGCCAGCAGCTCAAGAACCACGGGACAGGGTCGCTACACCTTC. It translates to CASSSRTTGQGRYTF. Looking up the rest from reference TRBV7-2 and TRBJ1-2 gives the full variable domain: GAGVSQSPSNKVTEKGKDVELRCDPISGHTALYWYRQSLGQGLEFLIYFQGNSAPDKSGLPSDRFSAERTGGSVSTLTIQRTQQEDSAVYLCASSSRTTGQGRYTFGSGTRLTVV.

This clone has just one count. The genes are TRBV2 and TRBJ2-7; no clear D. Trimming removed 6 bases at V and 6 bases at J, with 9 bases between. CDR3 length: 11 residues. From germline, CDR1 is SNHLY and CDR2 FYNNEI. Here the CDR3 reads CASRNSAEQYF. CDR3 bases: TGTGCCAGCAGGAACTCCGCCGAGCAGTACTTC.

In DNA form, the CDR3 reads TGCGCCAGCAGAGGTCTGGGCGGGAGGGTCTACAATGAGCAGTTCTTC. This sequence encodes CASRGLGGRVYNEQFF. The chain uses TRBV4-1 and TRBJ2-1; 9 nucleotides match TRBD2. The CDR3 loop spans 16 amino acids. Losses at the gene ends were 6 bases for V and 3 bases for J; bases not matched to a gene: 9. CDR1 MGHRA and CDR2 YSYEKL come from the germline V gene.

In this sample, this clone turned up once. V is TRBV28 and J is TRBJ2-7, with 7 bases matching TRBD2. The V gene end was trimmed by 6 bases and the J gene end by 2 bases; junction bases not matched to a gene: 4. The CDR3 runs to 13 residues. Per germline, CDR1 MDHEN and CDR2 SYDVKM. CDR3 protein: CASRTGTTYEQYF. The CDR3 nucleotides read TGTGCCAGCAGAACCGGGACTACCTACGAGCAGTACTTC.

This clone appeared once. The chain combines TRBV27 with TRBJ1-5; tentatively, D is TRBD1 (6 bases). V gave up 5 bases and J gave up 2 bases, with 16 bases separating them. From germline, CDR1 is MNHEY and CDR2 SMNVEV (reference sequence). This CDR3 contains 16 residues. The CDR3 region has the DNA TGTGCCAGCAGTCGCACGGGACAAGGGCGCAATCAGCCCCAGCATTTT. Protein sequence: CASSRTGQGRNQPQHF.

The CDR3 DNA follows: TGTGCCAGCAGCAGCGGGACCTACAATGAGCAGTTCTTC. It yields the protein CASSSGTYNEQFF. The rearrangement links TRBV7-6 to TRBJ2-1, with 7 bases lining up with TRBD2. J gave up 2 bases and V 5 bases, and 0 bases lay outside the gene matches. Looked up from germline, CDR1 is SGHVS and CDR2 is FNYEAQ. This CDR3 contains 13 residues.

This rearrangement joins TRBV5-4 to TRBJ2-3; D is possibly TRBD2 (6 bases). The CDR3 is 15 residues long. Germline CDR1 reads SGHNT; CDR2 reads YYREEE (reference sequence). The V gene lost 4 bases and the J gene lost 0 bases, with 12 bases spanning the gap. CDR3 in amino acids: CASSPTGTSTDTQYF. Written as DNA, the CDR3 is TGTGCCAGCAGCCCCACCGGGACTAGCACAGATACGCAGTATTTT.

CDR3 DNA sequence: TGTGCCAGCTCACCATACACAGATACGCAGTATTTT. Its protein product is CASSPYTDTQYF. The rearrangement joins TRBV18 to TRBJ2-3; the D is unclear. The germline V gene encodes CDR1 KGHSH and CDR2 LQKENI. The CDR3 is made up of 12 amino acids. The V end was cut by 2 bases, the J end by 2 bases, with 2 bases between.

The chain couples TRBV21-1 to TRBJ2-5; the D call TRBD2 from the table was never checked on the DNA. TRBV21-1 is a pseudogene locus. This CDR3 region has 15 residues. As DNA, the CDR3 is TGTGCCAGCCTTCAGTTACAAGGGGAGGGTGAGACCCAGTACTTC. Residues: CASLQLQGEGETQYF.

The V gene is TRBV28, the J gene TRBJ2-6; tentatively, D is TRBD2 (5 bases). The CDR3 length is 15 residues. The V gene's germline CDR1 is MDHEN and CDR2 SYDVKM. The V and J ends lost 1 base and 4 bases respectively, with 8 bases between them. The DNA of the CDR3 is TGTGCCAGCAGTTTATACGCTAGCGGGGCCAACGTCCTGACTTTC. Its translation: CASSLYASGANVLTF.

The genes are TRBV15 and TRBJ2-4; a possible D gene is TRBD1 (5 bases). The CDR3 is made up of 14 amino acids. The germline V and J ends were trimmed by 4 bases and 7 bases, with 14 bases remaining between them. Germline V CDR1 and CDR2: LNHNV, YYDKDF (reference sequence). CDR3 nucleotides: TGTGCCACCAGCATGATACAGGCGTCGAACATTCAGTACTTC. Protein sequence: CATSMIQASNIQYF.

This clone has just one count. The J gene is TRBJ2-7, the V gene TRBV18; 10 bases align to TRBD2. Germline V CDR1 and CDR2: KGHSH, LQKENI. J was trimmed by 3 bases and V by 2 bases; bases with no gene match: 4. The CDR3 runs 15 residues. CDR3 loop: CASSPGTSEHYEQYF. The CDR3 DNA reads TGTGCCAGCTCACCAGGGACTAGCGAGCACTACGAGCAGTACTTC.

The J gene is TRBJ1-6, the V gene TRBV6-6, with TRBD1 as a possible D gene (5 bases). CDR1 and CDR2 from the germline V gene are MNHNY and SVGAGI (reference sequence). There are 15 residues in the CDR3. V dropped 5 bases and J dropped 9 bases, with 17 bases sitting between them. CDR3 amino acids: CASSDRQLKLSPLHF. The CDR3 nucleotides read TGTGCCAGCAGTGACAGACAGTTAAAGCTTTCACCCCTCCACTTT.

The rearrangement links TRBV11-2 to TRBJ2-2; 7 bases align to TRBD1. In germline, CDR1 is SGHAT, CDR2 FQNNGV. This CDR3 region has 17 residues. The trim removed 1 base at V and 3 bases at J, leaving 8 bases unmatched. CDR3 DNA sequence: TGTGCCAGCAGCTTAGGAGGTGGGACAGACCACACCGGGGAGCTGTTTTTT. The encoded protein is CASSLGGGTDHTGELFF.

The CDR3 reads CASRPRGDTEAFF. CDR3 sequence (DNA): TGTGCCAGCAGGCCCCGGGGGGACACTGAAGCTTTCTTT. The chain employs TRBV6-6 and TRBJ1-1; D possibly corresponds to TRBD1 (5 bases). The CDR3 runs 13 residues. Germline V lookup: CDR1 MNHNY, CDR2 SVGAGI (reference sequence). The V end lost 6 bases, the J end lost 3 bases, and 11 bases lay between the germline ends.

CDR3 region: CASSPIGTGSGEQYF. The CDR3 bases are TGTGCCAGCTCACCGATAGGGACAGGGTCGGGTGAGCAGTACTTC. The chain carries TRBV18 and TRBJ2-7, with TRBD1 matching over 9 bases. Trimming cost V 3 bases and J 7 bases; bases outside gene matches: 10. The CDR3 totals 15 residues. The germline V gene encodes CDR1 KGHSH and CDR2 LQKENI.

This CDR3 is CASTTGGAGNSGYTF. The CDR3 nucleotides are TGTGCCAGCACCACCGGGGGGGCTGGGAATAGTGGCTACACCTTC. This chain uses TRBV6-5 with TRBJ1-2, with D perhaps TRBD1 (6 bases). The ends were cut back, 7 bases at V and 7 bases at J, with 22 bases in the middle. CDR1 and CDR2 (germline): MNHEY, SVGAGI. The CDR3 runs 15 residues.

This chain links TRBV18 with TRBJ2-5, with TRBD2 identical over 10 bases. This CDR3 comprises 19 residues. V was clipped by 6 bases and J by 2 bases; unmatched bases: 18. Per germline, CDR1 KGHSH and CDR2 LQKENI. CDR3 DNA sequence: TGTGCCAGCTCTTCAAGGTCACTAGCGGGAAGAAGGGTTCAAGAGACCCAGTACTTC. This sequence encodes CASSSRSLAGRRVQETQYF.

This sequence joins TRBV11-1 and TRBJ1-2; 7 bases fit TRBD1. Germline trimming cut 5 bases from V and 2 bases from J; bases unmatched to any gene: 5. Germline CDR1 reads SGHAT; CDR2 reads FQDESV (reference sequence). CDR3 length: 14 residues. Written as DNA, the CDR3 is TGTGCCAGCAGCCAGATGACAGGGAACTATGGCTACACCTTC. It codes for CASSQMTGNYGYTF.

CDR3 protein: CASSSLTSGTYNEQFF. The CDR3 DNA reads as TGTGCCAGCAGTTCTTTGACTAGCGGAACCTACAATGAGCAGTTCTTC. This sequence joins TRBV28 and TRBJ2-1; 9 bases line up with TRBD2. After removal of 4 bases from V and 2 bases from J, the junction contained 6 bases not matched to a gene. The CDR3 is made up of 16 amino acids. In germline, CDR1 is MDHEN, CDR2 SYDVKM.

This chain links TRBV5-6 with TRBJ2-2; TRBD2 matches 8 bases. Germline values: CDR1 SGHDT, CDR2 YYEEEE. CDR3 length: 16 residues. The trim removed 2 bases at V and 5 bases at J, leaving 8 bases unmatched. The CDR3 region is CASSFRPLADTGELFF. CDR3 in DNA: TGTGCCAGCAGCTTTCGGCCACTAGCGGATACCGGGGAGCTGTTTTTT.

This clone was seen once. This rearrangement joins TRBV5-4 to TRBJ2-1; unclear D gene. The germline V and J ends were trimmed by 3 bases and 4 bases, with 8 bases remaining between them. The CDR3 is 13 amino acids. In germline, CDR1 is SGHNT, CDR2 YYREEE (reference sequence). CDR3 nucleotide sequence: TGTGCCAGCAGCTCTATGGTTTACAATGAGCAGTTCTTC. Protein sequence: CASSSMVYNEQFF.

This clone was detected a few times. V and J are TRBV11-3 and TRBJ2-7; 8 bases fit TRBD1. With V trimmed by 5 bases and J by 5 bases, 8 bases remained unmatched. Germline assignment: CDR1 SGHNT and CDR2 YENEEA. The CDR3 has 14 residues. The CDR3 reads CASSLGQGWNEQYF. The CDR3, as DNA: TGTGCCAGCAGCCTAGGACAGGGTTGGAACGAGCAGTACTTC.